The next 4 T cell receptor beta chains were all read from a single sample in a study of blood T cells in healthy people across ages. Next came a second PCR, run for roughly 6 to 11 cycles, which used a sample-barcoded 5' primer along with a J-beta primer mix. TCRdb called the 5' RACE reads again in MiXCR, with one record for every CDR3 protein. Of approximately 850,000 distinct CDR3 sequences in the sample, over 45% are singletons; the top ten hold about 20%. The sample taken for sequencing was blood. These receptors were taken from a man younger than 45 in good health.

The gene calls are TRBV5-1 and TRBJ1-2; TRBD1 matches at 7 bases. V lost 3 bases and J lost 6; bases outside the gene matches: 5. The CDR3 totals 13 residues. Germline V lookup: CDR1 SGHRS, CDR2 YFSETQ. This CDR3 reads CASSWRTGDGYTF. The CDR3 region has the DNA TGCGCCAGCAGCTGGAGGACAGGCGATGGCTACACCTTC.

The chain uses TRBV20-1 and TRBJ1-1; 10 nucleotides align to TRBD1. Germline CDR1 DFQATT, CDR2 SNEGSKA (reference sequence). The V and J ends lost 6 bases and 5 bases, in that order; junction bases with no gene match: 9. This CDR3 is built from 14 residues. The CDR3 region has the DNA TGCAGTGCCGCCGCGGGACAGGGGAGGACTGAAGCTTTCTTT. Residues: CSAAAGQGRTEAFF.

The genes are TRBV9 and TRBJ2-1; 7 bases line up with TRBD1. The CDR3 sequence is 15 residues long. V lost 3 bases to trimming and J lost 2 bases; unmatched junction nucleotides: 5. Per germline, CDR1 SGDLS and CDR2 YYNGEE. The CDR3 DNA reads TGTGCCAGCAGCGAGGACAGGCCACCCTACAATGAGCAGTTCTTC. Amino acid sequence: CASSEDRPPYNEQFF. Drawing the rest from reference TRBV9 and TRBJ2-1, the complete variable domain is DSGVTQTPKHLITATGQRVTLRCSPRSGDLSVYWYQQSLDQGLQFLIQYYNGEERAKGNILERFSAQQFPDLHSELNLSSLELGDSALYFCASSEDRPPYNEQFFGPGTRLTVL.

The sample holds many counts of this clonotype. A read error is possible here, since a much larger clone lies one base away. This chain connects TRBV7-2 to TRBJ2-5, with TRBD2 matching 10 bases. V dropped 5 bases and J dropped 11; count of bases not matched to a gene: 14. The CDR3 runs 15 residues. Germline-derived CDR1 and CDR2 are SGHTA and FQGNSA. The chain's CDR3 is CASSKREGSLHEQYF. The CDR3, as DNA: TGTGCCAGCAGCAAGCGGGAGGGATCTCTTCATGAGCAGTACTTC.